The 3 T cell receptor beta chains reported below all come from one sample, sequenced in a study of T cells in Graves' hyperthyroidism and ophthalmopathy. Authors of the study amplified TCR beta CDR3 regions from RNA transcripts. Initially, a first-round RT-PCR of the TCR CDR3 employed the HTBI primer set. TCRdb re-called the multiplex PCR reads through MiXCR, storing one row per CDR3 protein. The table lists around 700,000 distinct CDR3 sequences, 35% of them singletons. The material sequenced was blood. The receptor source for this set is a woman aged 40-49 years with Graves' hyperthyroidism.

To note about this clonotype: One base away lies a much larger clone, so this may be a sequencing read error. CDR3: CASSIPYRNEKLLF. CDR3 DNA: TGTGCCAGTAGTATCCCGTACAGGAATGAAAAACTGCTTTTT. The gene calls are TRBV2 and TRBJ1-4; TRBD1 might be the D (5 bases). CDR3 length: 14 residues. Germline loops: CDR1 SNHLY, CDR2 FYNNEI.

Remarks on this clonotype: A much bigger clone sits one base away, suggesting this may be a read error. This chain uses TRBV7-8 with TRBJ1-1; D unresolved. The CDR3 runs to 14 residues. Trimming cost V 3 bases and J 0 bases, with 8 bases left between them. Germline loops: CDR1 SGHVS, CDR2 FQNEAQ. The CDR3 spells CASSFAGVNTEAFF. The CDR3 bases are TGTGCCAGCAGCTTCGCCGGAGTGAACACTGAAGCTTTCTTT.

V and J are TRBV28 and TRBJ2-5; 7 nucleotides agree with TRBD2. Germline trimming cut 3 bases from V and 5 bases from J; bases unmatched to any gene: 15. Germline V lookup: CDR1 MDHEN, CDR2 SYDVKM. This CDR3 is 17 amino acids long. The CDR3 sequence is CASSLYYQGGAGETQYF. DNA of the CDR3: TGTGCCAGCAGTTTGTATTATCAGGGAGGGGCCGGGGAGACCCAGTACTTC.